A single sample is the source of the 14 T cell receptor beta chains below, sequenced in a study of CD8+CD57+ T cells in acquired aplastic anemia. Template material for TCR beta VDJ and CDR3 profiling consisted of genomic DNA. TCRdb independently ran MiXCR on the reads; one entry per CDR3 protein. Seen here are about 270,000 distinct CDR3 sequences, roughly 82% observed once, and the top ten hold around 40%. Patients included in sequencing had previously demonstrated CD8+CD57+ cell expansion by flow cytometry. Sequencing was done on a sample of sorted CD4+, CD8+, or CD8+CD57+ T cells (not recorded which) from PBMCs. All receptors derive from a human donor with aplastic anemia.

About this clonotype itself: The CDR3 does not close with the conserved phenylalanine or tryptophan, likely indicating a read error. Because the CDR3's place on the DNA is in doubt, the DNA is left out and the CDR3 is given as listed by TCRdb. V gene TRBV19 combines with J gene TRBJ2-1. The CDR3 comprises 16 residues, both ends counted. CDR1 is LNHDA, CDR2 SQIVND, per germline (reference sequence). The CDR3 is CASSISCGNNQAEHFV.

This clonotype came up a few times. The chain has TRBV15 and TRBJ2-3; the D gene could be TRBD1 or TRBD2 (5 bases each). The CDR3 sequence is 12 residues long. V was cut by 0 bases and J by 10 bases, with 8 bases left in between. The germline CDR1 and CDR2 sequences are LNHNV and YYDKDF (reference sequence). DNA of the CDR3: TGTGCCACCAGCAGAGATCGGGGCCCGCAGTATTTT. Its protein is CATSRDRGPQYF.

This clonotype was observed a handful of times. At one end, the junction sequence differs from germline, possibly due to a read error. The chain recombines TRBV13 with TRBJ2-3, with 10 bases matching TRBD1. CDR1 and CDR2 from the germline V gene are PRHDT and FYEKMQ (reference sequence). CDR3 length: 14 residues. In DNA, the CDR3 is TGTGCCAGCAGCTTACGGGACAGGGGCTTGGACTATGATTTT. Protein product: CASSLRDRGLDYDF.

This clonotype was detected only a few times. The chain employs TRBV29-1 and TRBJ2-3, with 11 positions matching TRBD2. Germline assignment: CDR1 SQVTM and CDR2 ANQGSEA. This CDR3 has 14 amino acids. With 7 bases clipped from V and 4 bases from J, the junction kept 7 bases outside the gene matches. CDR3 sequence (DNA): TGCAGCGCCCAAACTAGCGGGGGACCAGATACGCAGTATTTT. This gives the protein CSAQTSGGPDTQYF.

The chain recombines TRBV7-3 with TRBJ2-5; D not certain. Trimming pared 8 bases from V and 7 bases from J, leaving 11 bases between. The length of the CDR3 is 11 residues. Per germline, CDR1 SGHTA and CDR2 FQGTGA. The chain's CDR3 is CASGLGGTQYF. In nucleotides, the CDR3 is TGTGCCAGCGGCCTGGGTGGGACCCAGTACTTC.

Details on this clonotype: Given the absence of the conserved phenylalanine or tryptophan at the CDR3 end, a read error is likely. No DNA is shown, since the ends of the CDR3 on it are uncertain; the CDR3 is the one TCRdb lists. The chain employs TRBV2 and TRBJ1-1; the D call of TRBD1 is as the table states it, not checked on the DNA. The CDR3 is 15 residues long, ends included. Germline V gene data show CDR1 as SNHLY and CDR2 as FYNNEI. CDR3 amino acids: CASGDGVTDNQEFFS.

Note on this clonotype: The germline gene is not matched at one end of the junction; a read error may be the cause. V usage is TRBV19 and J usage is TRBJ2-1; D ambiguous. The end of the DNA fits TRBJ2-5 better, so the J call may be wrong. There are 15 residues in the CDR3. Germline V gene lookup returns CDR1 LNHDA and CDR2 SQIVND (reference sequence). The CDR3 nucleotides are TGTGCCAGTAGTATAGCACTCAGATCCGAAGATACCCAGTACTTC. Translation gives CASSIALRSEDTQYF.

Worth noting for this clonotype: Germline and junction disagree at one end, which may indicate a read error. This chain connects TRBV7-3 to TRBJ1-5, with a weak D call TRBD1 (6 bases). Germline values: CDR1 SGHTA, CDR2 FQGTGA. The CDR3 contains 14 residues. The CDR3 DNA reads TGTGCCAGCAGTGAGGCACAGGGACGACCTACGAGCAGTTTT. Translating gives CASSEAQGRPTSSF. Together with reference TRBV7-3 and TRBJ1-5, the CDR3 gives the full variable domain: GAGVSQTPSNKVTEKGKYVELRCDPISGHTALYWYRQSLGQGPEFLIYFQGTGAADDSGLPNDRFFAVRPEGSVSTLKIQRTERGDSAVYLCASSEAQGRPTSSFGDGTRLSIL.

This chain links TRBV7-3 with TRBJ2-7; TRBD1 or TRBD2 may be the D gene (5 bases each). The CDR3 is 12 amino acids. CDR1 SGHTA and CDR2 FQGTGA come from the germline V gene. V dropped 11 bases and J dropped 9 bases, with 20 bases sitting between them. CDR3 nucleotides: TGTGCCGGCAACGTGAGGGGATACACGCAGTACTTC. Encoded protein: CAGNVRGYTQYF.

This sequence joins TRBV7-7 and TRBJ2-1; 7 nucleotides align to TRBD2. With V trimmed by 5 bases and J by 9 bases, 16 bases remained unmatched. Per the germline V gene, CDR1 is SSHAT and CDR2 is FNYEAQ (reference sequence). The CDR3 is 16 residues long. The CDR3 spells CASSIPGEGSGTEQFF. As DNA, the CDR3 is TGTGCCAGCAGCATCCCCGGGGAGGGATCGGGGACTGAGCAGTTCTTC.

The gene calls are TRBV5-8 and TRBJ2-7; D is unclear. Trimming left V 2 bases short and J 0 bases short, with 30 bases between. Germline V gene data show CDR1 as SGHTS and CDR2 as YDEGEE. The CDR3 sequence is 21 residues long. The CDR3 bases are TGTGCCAGCAGCTTCGTATTCCATGGGCCATCGCTCCCCCTACGCTCCTACGAGCAGTACTTC. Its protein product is CASSFVFHGPSLPLRSYEQYF.

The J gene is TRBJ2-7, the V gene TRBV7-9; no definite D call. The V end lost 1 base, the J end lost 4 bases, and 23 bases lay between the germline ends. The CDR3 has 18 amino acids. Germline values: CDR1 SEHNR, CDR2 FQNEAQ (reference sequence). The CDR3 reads CASSLVPFRNISRYEQYV. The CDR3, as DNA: TGTGCCAGCAGCTTAGTACCCTTCAGGAACATCTCCAGATACGAGCAGTACGTC.

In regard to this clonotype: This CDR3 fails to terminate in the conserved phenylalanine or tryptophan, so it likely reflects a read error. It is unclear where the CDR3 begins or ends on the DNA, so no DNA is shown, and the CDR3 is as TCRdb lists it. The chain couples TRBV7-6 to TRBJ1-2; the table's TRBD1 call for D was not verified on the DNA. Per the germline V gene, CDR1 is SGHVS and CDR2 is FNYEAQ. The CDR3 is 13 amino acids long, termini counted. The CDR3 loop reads CASSLSSSNSPLY.

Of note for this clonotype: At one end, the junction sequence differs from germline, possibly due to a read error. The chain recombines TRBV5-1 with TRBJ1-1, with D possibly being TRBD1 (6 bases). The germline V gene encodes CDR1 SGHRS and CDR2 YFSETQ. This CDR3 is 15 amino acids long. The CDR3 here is CASSQQGRENTEAFF. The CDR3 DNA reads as TGTGCCAGCAGCCAACAGGGTCGCGAGAACACTGAAGCTTTCTTT. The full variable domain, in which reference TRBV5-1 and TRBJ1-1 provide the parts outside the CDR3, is KAGVTQTPRYLIKTRGQQVTLSCSPISGHRSVSWYQQTPGQGLQFLFEYFSETQRNKGNFPGRFSGRQFSNSRSEMNVSTLELGDSALYLCASSQQGRENTEAFFGQGTRLTVV.